These T cell receptor beta chains were read from a single sample in a study of siplizumab effects on memory and regulatory T cells. Data came from immunoSEQ multiplex PCR; TCRdb stores just in-frame clones and leaves some out. The sample comprises about 82,000 clones, roughly 89% of which are singletons, and less than 2% rests with the top ten. Sequenced: Tregs sorted from blood. Every receptor here comes from a human donor in good health. The CDR3 runs from the conserved cysteine through the conserved F or W. Each record gives: V gene, J gene, CDR3 length, D gene, CDR3 protein. D genes are given only for firm matches.

>TRBV29-1|TRBJ2-7|12|.
CSVDTGPLEQYF
>TRBV6-1|TRBJ1-2|16|TRBD1
CASSEKGTGIYYGYTF
>TRBV7-2|TRBJ1-6|14|.
CASSLGQTNSPLHF
>TRBV19|TRBJ1-5|17|TRBD1
CASSPPKTGTGGQPQHF
>TRBV6-6|TRBJ2-7|12|.
CASSYEGYEQYF
>TRBV7-3|TRBJ1-1|17|TRBD1
CASSQRAGGEGNTEAFF
>TRBV11-3|TRBJ1-1|13|.
CASSPQGNTEAFF
>TRBV7-6|TRBJ1-1|14|TRBD1
CASSLDGTDTEAFF
>TRBV7-9|TRBJ1-6|14|TRBD1
CASSYHAGGSPLHF
>TRBV6-1|TRBJ1-4|15|TRBD1
CASSMDRVLHEKLFF
>TRBV7-6|TRBJ2-4|14|.
CASSASGGKNIQYF
>TRBV6-6|TRBJ1-5|13|.
CASSYAANQPQHF
>TRBV9|TRBJ1-5|14|TRBD1
CASSVGQGNQPQHF
>TRBV7-6|TRBJ2-1|13|.
CASSSPPFNEQFF
>TRBV7-9|TRBJ1-6|16|.
CASSSPQGGGGSPLHF
>TRBV5-1|TRBJ2-4|15|TRBD1
CASSLRTGAKNIQYF
>TRBV5-1|TRBJ2-3|17|TRBD2
CASSWGTSGRGTDTQYF
>TRBV6-1|TRBJ1-1|14|.
CASSERGGRTEAFF
>TRBV21-1|TRBJ2-7|15|.
CASSAAETDFYEQYF
>TRBV9|TRBJ2-5|14|.
CASSVGGTGRTQYF
>TRBV19|TRBJ2-5|13|TRBD1
CASSGTGRETQYF
>TRBV18|TRBJ1-5|15|.
CASSPRDIGNQPQHF
>TRBV6-4|TRBJ1-3|11|TRBD1
CASSPRGTGFF
>TRBV7-3|TRBJ2-5|12|.
CASILRGETQYF